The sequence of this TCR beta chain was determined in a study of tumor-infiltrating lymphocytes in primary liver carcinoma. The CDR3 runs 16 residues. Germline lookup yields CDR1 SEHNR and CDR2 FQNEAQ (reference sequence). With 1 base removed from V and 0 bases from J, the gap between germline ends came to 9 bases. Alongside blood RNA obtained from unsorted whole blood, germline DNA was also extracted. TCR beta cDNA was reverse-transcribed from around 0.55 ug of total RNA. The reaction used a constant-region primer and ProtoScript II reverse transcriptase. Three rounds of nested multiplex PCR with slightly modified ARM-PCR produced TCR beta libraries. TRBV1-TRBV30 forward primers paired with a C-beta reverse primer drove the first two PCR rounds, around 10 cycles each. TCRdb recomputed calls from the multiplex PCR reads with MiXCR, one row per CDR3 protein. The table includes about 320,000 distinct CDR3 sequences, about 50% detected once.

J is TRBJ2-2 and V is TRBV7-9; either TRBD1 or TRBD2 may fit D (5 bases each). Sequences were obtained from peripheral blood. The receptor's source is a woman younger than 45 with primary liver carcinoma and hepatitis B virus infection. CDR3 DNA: TGTGCCAGCAGCTTAGTAGGGACGGCGAACACCGGGGAGCTGTTTTTT. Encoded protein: CASSLVGTANTGELFF.